Sequencing of this T cell receptor (beta chain) was carried out in a study of shared clonotypes between healthy human individuals (dated by TCRdb to 2019 to 2021). Study-wide context: The cohort comprised two women and three men aged 18 to 49 years. Per donor, three plates each were used for CD4 naive and CD4 memory, two for CD8 naive, and one for CD8 memory. The study deeply sequenced blood TCR repertoires of about 5 healthy adults to estimate repertoire size and the extent of clonotype sharing between individuals. To increase sequencing depth and limit assay-specific biases, different laboratories used diverse techniques to prepare libraries and sequence TCR repertoires. Per donor, leukapheresis produced somewhere between about 0.8 and 9.5 billion PBMCs.

What the research found in general, with its limitations: Higher generation probabilities were observed for clonotypes shared by all four sorted-subset donors than for non-shared clonotypes. About 4.5% of naive CD4, 3.5% of naive CD8, around 2.3% of memory CD4, and 0.4% of memory CD8 clonotypes were shared across several donors. Naive subsets generally had larger estimated clonotype richness than memory subsets did. Sampling was restricted to blood, and TCR repertoires in tissue are likely to differ from TCR repertoires in blood. Pairwise subsampling led to the expectation that sequencing depth would affect the degree of clonotype sharing among donors. Rarefaction of sorted-subset datasets indicated incomplete sequencing despite the large sequencing depth. Because the study included a small number of donors, the genetic and exposure-history diversity represented was limited.

Using the deep immunoSEQ assay, multiplex PCR amplified TCR CDR3 regions from genomic DNA. Extracted genomic DNA from each cell subset was spread evenly across all wells of several immunoSEQ 96-well plates, with each plate serving as a replicate. For sorted subsets, roughly 190 ng of genomic DNA, equivalent to some 30,000 T cell genomes, went into each replicate PCR. The purified libraries were quantified using a Qubit 3.0 fluorometer, sized with a Bioanalyzer 2100, and then quantified again using the KAPA Library Quantification kit. Every immunoSEQ 96-well plate was sequenced on a dedicated single-read 150-cycle Illumina NextSeq 550 flow cell. Turning to the authors' computational methods: Because the immunoSEQ output held only junctional sequences and lacked quality scores, the filtering could not match the filtering applied to full-length reads. Sequences were annotated with PyIR, a Python wrapper for IgBLAST v1.9, and V/J genes and CDR3 were assigned using IMGT germline references. Reads were removed for weak V/J assignments (E-value above 1e-6), missing CDR3, stop codons, out-of-frame junctions, or ambiguous translated residues. V3J clonotypes were defined as sequences sharing the same inferred V gene, J gene, and CDR3 amino acid sequence. Percentage overlap between repertoires was computed as shared unique clonotypes divided by the size of the smaller repertoire. Repertoire richness was assessed with RTK rarefaction, the Chao1 estimator, and Recon v2.1 estimates of unobserved clonotypes. Generation probabilities were computed with OLGA for all TCRbeta clonotypes obtained by the gDNA method from several donors. This immuneACCESS table, as held by TCRdb, lists in-frame sequences with V and J called but not all clones. Of the missing ones, under half trace to an unresolved V gene in checked studies; the others have no known cause. Clone size and the V and J calls come from that table; the DNA yielded D and trimming. In all, the sample holds about 700,000 clones, and around 92% of those were seen once. Of the sample, nearly 25% falls within the top ten clones.

Of note for this clone: There is no known antigen for this receptor. No quality values exist for individual bases; no much larger clone is one base distant.

CD8 naive samples consisted of CD45RO-negative cells that were positively selected for CCR7, yielding a CD45RA+CCR7+ population without TemRA cells. The donors were healthy, HIV-negative adults who had no recently reported acute infections or vaccinations. Every donor was a Caucasian adult living in Nashville, Tennessee, USA. Blood was obtained by leukapheresis, after which PBMCs were separated by Ficoll-Histopaque density gradient centrifugation and cryopreserved in liquid nitrogen vapor phase. Purity and quantity of every magnetically sorted T cell population were checked by analytical flow cytometry. Genomic DNA was isolated from every sorted fraction and measured by UV absorbance on a Nanodrop 2000c. Inclusive of the bounding cysteine and phenylalanine, the CDR3 is 13 residues long. The only DNA kept is the CDR3, 39 bases in frame from the first base. Trimming costs V 10 bases and J 10 bases, and their ends lie 20 bases apart. Sequences SEHNR (CDR1) and FQNEAQ (CDR2) are obtained from the germline V gene (reference sequence).

The sequence came from a man aged 30-40 years in good health. Sequenced sample: naive CD8+ T cells sorted from blood. The cell subset or site label, as the study defines it: CD45RA+CCR7+. The V and J segments used are TRBV7-9 and TRBJ2-1; the best D guess is TRBD2, with 6 bases matching. The DNA sequence is TGTGCCAACACGGACGTAGCGGCAATCGAGCAGTTCTTC. It is translated as CANTDVAAIEQFF.